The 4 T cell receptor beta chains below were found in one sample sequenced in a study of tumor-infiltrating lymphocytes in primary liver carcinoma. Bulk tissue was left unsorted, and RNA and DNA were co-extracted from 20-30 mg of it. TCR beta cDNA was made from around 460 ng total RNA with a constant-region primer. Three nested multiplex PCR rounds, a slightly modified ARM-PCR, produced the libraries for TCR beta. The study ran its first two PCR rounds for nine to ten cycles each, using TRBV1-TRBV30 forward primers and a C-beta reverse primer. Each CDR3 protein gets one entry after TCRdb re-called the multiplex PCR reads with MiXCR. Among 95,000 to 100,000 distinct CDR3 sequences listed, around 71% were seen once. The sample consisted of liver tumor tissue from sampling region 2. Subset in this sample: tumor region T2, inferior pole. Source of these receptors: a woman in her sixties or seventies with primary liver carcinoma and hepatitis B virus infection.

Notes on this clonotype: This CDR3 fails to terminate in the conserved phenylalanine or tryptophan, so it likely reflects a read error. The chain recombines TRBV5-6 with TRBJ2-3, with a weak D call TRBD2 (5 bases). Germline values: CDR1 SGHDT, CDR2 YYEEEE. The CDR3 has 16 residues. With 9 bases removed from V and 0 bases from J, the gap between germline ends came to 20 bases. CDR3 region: CANGSEERTSTDTQYY. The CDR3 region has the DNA TGTGCCAATGGGTCGGAAGAGAGGACTAGCACAGATACGCAGTATTAT.

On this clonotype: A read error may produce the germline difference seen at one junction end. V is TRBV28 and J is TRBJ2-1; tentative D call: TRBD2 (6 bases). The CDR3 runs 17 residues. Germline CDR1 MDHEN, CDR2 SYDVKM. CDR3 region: CDSSSLAGGEVANEQFF. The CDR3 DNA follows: TGTGACAGCAGTTCTCTCGCGGGCGGGGAGGTGGCCAATGAGCAGTTCTTC. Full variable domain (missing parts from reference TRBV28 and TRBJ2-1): DVKVTQSSRYLVKRTGEKVFLECVQDMDHENMFWYRQDPGLGLRLIYFSYDVKMKEKGDIPEGYSVSREKKERFSLILESASTNQTSMYLCDSSSLAGGEVANEQFFGPGTRLTVL.

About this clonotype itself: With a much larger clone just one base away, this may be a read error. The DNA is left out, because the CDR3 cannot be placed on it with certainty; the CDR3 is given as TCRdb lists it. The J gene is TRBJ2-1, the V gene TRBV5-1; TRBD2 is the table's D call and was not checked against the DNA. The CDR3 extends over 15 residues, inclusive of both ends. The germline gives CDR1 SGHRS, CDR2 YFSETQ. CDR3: CASSLVASGTRLLFF.

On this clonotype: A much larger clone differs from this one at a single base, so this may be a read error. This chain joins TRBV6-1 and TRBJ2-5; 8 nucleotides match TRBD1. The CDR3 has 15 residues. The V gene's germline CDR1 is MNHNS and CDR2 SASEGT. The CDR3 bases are TGTGTCAGCAACCCCCGGGACAGGAACCAAGAGACCCAGTACTTC. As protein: CVSNPRDRNQETQYF.